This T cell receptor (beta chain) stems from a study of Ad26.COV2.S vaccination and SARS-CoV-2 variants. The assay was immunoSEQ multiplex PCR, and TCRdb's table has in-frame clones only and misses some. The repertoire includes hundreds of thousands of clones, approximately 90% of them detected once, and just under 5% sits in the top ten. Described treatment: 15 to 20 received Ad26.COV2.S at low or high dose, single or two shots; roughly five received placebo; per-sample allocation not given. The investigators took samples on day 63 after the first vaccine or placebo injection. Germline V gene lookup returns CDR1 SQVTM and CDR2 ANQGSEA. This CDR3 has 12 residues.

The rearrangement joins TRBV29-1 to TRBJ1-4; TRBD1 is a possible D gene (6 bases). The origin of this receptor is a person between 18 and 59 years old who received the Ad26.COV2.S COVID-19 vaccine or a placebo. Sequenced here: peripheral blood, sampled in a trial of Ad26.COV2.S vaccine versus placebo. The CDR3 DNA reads TGCATCGGAAGGGGGGATGGTGAAAAACTGTTTTTT. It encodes CIGRGDGEKLFF.